Each of the 11 T cell receptor beta chains below was sequenced from the same sample in a study of CD8+CD57+ T cells in acquired aplastic anemia (dated by TCRdb to the late 2010s). The sequencing machine was an Illumina HiSeq 2000. Genomic DNA served as template for TCR beta VDJ combination and CDR3 sequence profiling. The public sequencing data were trimmed at Q25 with fastp and processed into clonotypes with MiXCR by TCRdb, which kept only in-frame beta chains. Here each entry gathers all rows of one CDR3 protein and keeps the most common genes and DNA. The sample table holds around 170,000 distinct CDR3 sequences, of which 55% to 70% were seen once. Together, the top ten hold about 41% of the sample. Sequenced material: sorted CD4+, CD8+, or CD8+CD57+ T cells (not recorded which) from PBMCs. The receptors come from a human donor in good health.

This chain uses TRBV2 with TRBJ2-7; D gene ambiguous. Per germline, CDR1 SNHLY and CDR2 FYNNEI. V shed 1 base and J shed 2 bases, with 12 bases lying between them. CDR3 length: 15 amino acids. The CDR3 DNA sequence: TGTGCCAGCAGTGAAGGTGCAGGTTCTCCCTACGAGCAGTACTTC. Translating it yields CASSEGAGSPYEQYF.

The genes are TRBV7-8 and TRBJ1-4, with D unresolved. This CDR3 has 15 residues. Germline V CDR1 and CDR2: SGHVS, FQNEAQ. V was shortened by 2 bases and J by 6 bases, with 13 bases between the two germline ends. The chain's CDR3 is CASSLKWAIDEKLFF. The CDR3 DNA sequence: TGTGCCAGCAGCTTAAAGTGGGCTATAGATGAAAAACTGTTTTTT.

The rearrangement joins TRBV19 to TRBJ2-7; 10 nucleotides match TRBD1. Germline loops: CDR1 LNHDA, CDR2 SQIVND (reference sequence). The CDR3 contains 18 residues. V shed 5 bases, J shed 2 bases, and the junction held 15 bases outside the gene matches. The CDR3: CASSPLSRDRGQAYEQYF. CDR3 sequence (DNA): TGTGCCAGTAGTCCGCTGTCCCGGGACAGGGGACAAGCCTACGAGCAGTACTTC.

This clonotype has at least ten counts. The chain is built from TRBV6-2 or TRBV6-3 and TRBJ1-2; D call uncertain. This CDR3 is built from 14 residues. Germline CDR1 MNHEY, CDR2 SVGEGT. Deletions cut 6 bases from V and 9 bases from J, with 20 bases between. CDR3 protein: CASSPVSAGGRYTF. The CDR3 DNA reads as TGTGCCAGCAGCCCTGTGAGTGCAGGCGGCCGCTACACCTTC.

A few counts support this clonotype. Being one base from a much bigger clone, this may be a read error. V gene TRBV6-5 combines with J gene TRBJ2-3; D not certain. Trimming cost V 5 bases and J 2 bases, with 2 bases left between them. The CDR3 sequence is 11 residues long. Germline V gene sequence: CDR1 MNHEY, CDR2 SVGAGI. The CDR3 protein is CASSVTDTQYF. CDR3 DNA: TGTGCCAGCAGTGTCACAGATACGCAGTATTTT.

The chain joins TRBV7-3 to TRBJ2-1; 10 bases agree with TRBD2. Germline V gene sequence: CDR1 SGHTA, CDR2 FQGTGA. The CDR3 runs to 15 residues. With 5 bases clipped from V and 4 bases from J, the junction kept 5 bases outside the gene matches. The CDR3 coding sequence is TGTGCCAGCAGCCTCAGCGGGGGGGATTACAATGAGCAGTTCTTC. Translation gives CASSLSGGDYNEQFF.

This chain connects TRBV29-1 to TRBJ2-2; 10 bases fit TRBD2. After removal of 6 bases from V and 3 bases from J, the junction contained 7 bases not matched to a gene. CDR1 and CDR2 from the germline V gene are SQVTM and ANQGSEA. CDR3 length: 15 amino acids. This CDR3 is CSVITSGVYTGELFF. The DNA of the CDR3 is TGCAGCGTCATCACTAGCGGGGTTTACACCGGGGAGCTGTTTTTT.

This chain joins TRBV7-3 and TRBJ1-1, with a tentative D call TRBD1 (5 bases). Germline CDR1 SGHTA, CDR2 FQGTGA. The V and J ends lost 3 bases and 4 bases respectively, with 12 bases between them. The CDR3 extends over 14 amino acids. The CDR3 protein is CASSFRVLATEAFF. The CDR3, as DNA: TGTGCCAGCAGCTTCAGGGTGCTTGCCACTGAAGCTTTCTTT.

This clonotype was seen many times. The rearrangement links TRBV13 to TRBJ2-7; 8 nucleotides line up with TRBD2. V dropped 5 bases and J dropped 6; count of bases not matched to a gene: 9. Germline CDR1 reads PRHDT; CDR2 reads FYEKMQ (reference sequence). This CDR3 comprises 14 residues. This CDR3 reads CASSQGRGAREQYF. CDR3 in DNA: TGTGCCAGCAGCCAGGGGCGGGGGGCGCGCGAGCAGTACTTC.

The chain recombines TRBV24-1 with TRBJ2-3; the D gene is possibly TRBD2 (6 bases). The V gene's germline CDR1 is KGHDR and CDR2 SFDVKD. V was clipped by 9 bases and J by 0 bases, with 12 bases between them. The CDR3 extends over 14 amino acids. CDR3 nucleotide sequence: TGTGCCACCGCTGGGGCGGGGAGCACAGATACGCAGTATTTT. It specifies CATAGAGSTDTQYF.

The V call is TRBV7-2, the J call TRBJ1-6; TRBD1 matches at 8 bases. This CDR3 is 14 amino acids long. V shed 6 bases and J 9 bases; nucleotides not matched to a gene: 7. Germline V lookup: CDR1 SGHTA, CDR2 FQGNSA. CDR3 amino acids: CASSSGQAPSPLHF. DNA of the CDR3: TGTGCCAGCAGTTCGGGACAGGCACCTTCACCCCTCCACTTT.